This TCR beta chain was documented in a study of T cell responses to AZD1222 COVID-19 vaccine. Some clones are missing from TCRdb's copy, which holds only in-frame ones; the method was immunoSEQ multiplex PCR. The sample consists of tens of thousands of clones, around 84% of them appearing once. A remark on this clone: What it binds is unknown.

The germline V gene has CDR1 MNHEY and CDR2 SVGAGI. CDR3 length equals 14 residues. V lost 8 bases to trimming and J lost 6 bases, with 19 bases between them. General study points: Vaccine-associated CD4 TCRs ranged over spike, dominating at 160-218 and 743-854.

This specimen was peripheral blood, taken on day 0 of AZD1222 vaccination. This chain joins TRBV6-5 and TRBJ1-1; D gene uncertain. The TCR originated in an adult in good health. This chain's CDR3 is CASFGGGRVSEAFF. The CDR3, as DNA: TGTGCCAGCTTCGGTGGAGGGAGGGTATCTGAAGCTTTCTTT.